These 18 T cell receptor beta chains were sequenced from one sample in a study of CXCR3-negative and CXCR3-positive naive CD8 T cells. Findings and limits, study-wide: Compared with CXCR3-negative naive cells, CXCR3-positive naive cells showed more hydrophobic TRB CDR3s.

The method, 5' RACE with UMI labels, was used to prepare the TRB cDNA libraries. With the 5' RACE reads reprocessed, TCRdb shows one record per CDR3 protein and no DNA. The record lists about 98,000 distinct CDR3 sequences, of which the ten most abundant hold 0.85% to 1.4%. These receptors have no known antigen. The sample taken for sequencing was naive CXCR3+ CD8+ T cells from blood. Subset: CD45RO-CCR7+CD27+CD95- naive CD8+ T cells expressing CXCR3 (TNR3+). These receptors were collected from a human donor in good health. Some clones in this sample may be carry-over from other donors' samples.

CDR3 loop: CASSRGGLAGVTDTQYF. The V and J genes are TRBV7-9 and TRBJ2-3; TCRdb's assignment of TRBD2 cannot be checked, as there is no DNA. In germline, CDR1 is SEHNR, CDR2 FQNEAQ (reference sequence). This CDR3 region has 17 residues. Full variable domain (missing parts from reference TRBV7-9 and TRBJ2-3): DTGVSQNPRHKITKRGQNVTFRCDPISEHNRLYWYRQTLGQGPEFLTYFQNEAQLEKSRLLSDRFSAERPKGSFSTLEIQRTEQGDSAMYLCASSRGGLAGVTDTQYFGPGTRLTVL.

This chain joins TRBV5-1 and TRBJ2-3; TCRdb's D gene call, TRBD2, goes unchecked for lack of DNA. From germline, CDR1 is SGHRS and CDR2 YFSETQ. This CDR3 contains 12 residues. The CDR3 sequence is CASILSGDTQYF.

This rearrangement joins TRBV29-1 to TRBJ1-1; the TRBD1 assignment by TCRdb is unverifiable without DNA. Germline V gene lookup returns CDR1 SQVTM and CDR2 ANQGSEA. The CDR3 runs to 13 residues. The CDR3 sequence: CSVSGSLLTEAFF.

The chain is built from TRBV25-1 and TRBJ2-1; the TCRdb call, TRBD2, lacks DNA for checking. This CDR3 spans 13 amino acids. Per germline, CDR1 MGHDK and CDR2 SYGVNS. The CDR3: CASSGLAGGEQFF. Full variable domain (missing parts from reference TRBV25-1 and TRBJ2-1): EADIYQTPRYLVIGTGKKITLECSQTMGHDKMYWYQQDPGMELHLIHYSYGVNSTEKGDLSSESTVSRIRTEHFPLTLESARPSHTSQYLCASSGLAGGEQFFGPGTRLTVL.

This rearrangement joins TRBV20-1 to TRBJ1-1; the D gene TCRdb calls, TRBD1, cannot be checked with no DNA. Germline CDR1 reads DFQATT; CDR2 reads SNEGSKA (reference sequence). The CDR3 is 12 residues long. The CDR3 here is CSARQGETEAFF.

The gene calls are TRBV5-5 and TRBJ2-2; there is no DNA to check the TCRdb D call of TRBD1. The germline CDR1 and CDR2 sequences are SGHKS and YYEKEE (reference sequence). The CDR3 sequence is 20 residues long. CDR3 loop: CASPLTSDRGGLANTGELFF.

This chain connects TRBV4-1 to TRBJ2-1; lacking DNA, the TRBD2 call made by TCRdb goes unchecked. Per the germline V gene, CDR1 is MGHRA and CDR2 is YSYEKL. The CDR3 extends over 17 amino acids. The CDR3 is CASSQVWLAGAYNEQFF.

This chain joins TRBV20-1 and TRBJ2-7; TCRdb returns TRBD1, unconfirmable since there is no DNA. This CDR3 comprises 16 residues. CDR1 and CDR2 from the germline V gene are DFQATT and SNEGSKA (reference sequence). Here the CDR3 reads CSARPSGTAKAYEQYF.

The genes are TRBV29-1 and TRBJ2-3; the TCRdb D gene call, TRBD2, has no DNA to confirm it. Germline V lookup: CDR1 SQVTM, CDR2 ANQGSEA. The CDR3 loop spans 15 amino acids. The CDR3 region is CSVDCREESTDTQYF.

The chain has TRBV29-1 and TRBJ2-3; TCRdb calls TRBD2, which cannot be checked without DNA. CDR1 and CDR2 from the germline V gene are SQVTM and ANQGSEA. This CDR3 is 12 amino acids long. The CDR3: CSVWAFGDTQYF.

This sequence joins TRBV3-1 and TRBJ2-1; checking the TCRdb D call of TRBD1 is not possible without DNA. This CDR3 has 15 residues. CDR1 and CDR2 from the germline V gene are LGHDT and YNNKEL (reference sequence). CDR3 residues: CASMSGSGHYNEQFF.

The rearrangement links TRBV7-9 to TRBJ2-7; as DNA is missing, the TRBD2 call by TCRdb cannot be tested. The CDR3 is 13 residues long. The germline gives CDR1 SEHNR, CDR2 FQNEAQ (reference sequence). Here the CDR3 reads CASSSGSNYEQYF.

The genes are TRBV20-1 and TRBJ2-7; TCRdb selects TRBD1, and the lack of DNA leaves this call unchecked. Germline V CDR1 and CDR2: DFQATT, SNEGSKA (reference sequence). The CDR3 length is 13 residues. The CDR3 is CSGRGKSDYEQYF.

The genes are TRBV19 and TRBJ1-5; checking the TCRdb D call of TRBD1 is not possible without DNA. CDR3 length: 15 residues. Germline V gives CDR1 LNHDA, CDR2 SQIVND (reference sequence). The CDR3 spells CASSIADRANQPQHF.

The chain links TRBV21-1 to TRBJ1-3; TCRdb gives TRBD1 as the D gene, but with no DNA this cannot be confirmed. TRBV21-1 counts as a pseudogene. The CDR3 totals 16 residues. CDR3 sequence: CAIPRGIPTTGNTIYF.

The chain links TRBV7-9 to TRBJ2-7; absent DNA, TCRdb's TRBD2 call cannot be checked. The CDR3 covers 18 residues. CDR1 and CDR2 from the germline V gene are SEHNR and FQNEAQ (reference sequence). CDR3 region: CASSSGRTTSGGLYEQYF.

The chain couples TRBV30 to TRBJ2-6; TCRdb picks TRBD2, but there is no DNA to check that call. In germline, CDR1 is GTSNPN, CDR2 SVGIG (reference sequence). CDR3 length: 14 amino acids. CDR3 in amino acids: CAWSGGAGANVLTF.

The chain is built from TRBV20-1 and TRBJ2-5; TCRdb's D call of TRBD2 is untestable without DNA. CDR3 length: 16 amino acids. The germline V gene encodes CDR1 DFQATT and CDR2 SNEGSKA (reference sequence). CDR3 sequence reads: CSARDSGGASPEDQYF.